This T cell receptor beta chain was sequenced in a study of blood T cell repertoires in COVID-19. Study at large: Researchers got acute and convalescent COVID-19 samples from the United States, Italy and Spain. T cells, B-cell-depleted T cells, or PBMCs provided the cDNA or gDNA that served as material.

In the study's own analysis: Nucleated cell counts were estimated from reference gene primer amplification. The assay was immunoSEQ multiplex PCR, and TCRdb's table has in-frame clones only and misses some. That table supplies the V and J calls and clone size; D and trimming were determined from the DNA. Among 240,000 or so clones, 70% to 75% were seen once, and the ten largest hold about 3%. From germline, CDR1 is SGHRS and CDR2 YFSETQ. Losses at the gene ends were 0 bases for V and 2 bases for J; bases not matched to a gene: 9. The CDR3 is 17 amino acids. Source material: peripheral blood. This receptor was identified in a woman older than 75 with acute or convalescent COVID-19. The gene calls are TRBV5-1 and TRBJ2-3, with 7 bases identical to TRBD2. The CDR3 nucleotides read TGCGCCAGCAGCTTGGTTGGGCGGGGGTCCCTCACAGATACGCAGTATTTT. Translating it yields CASSLVGRGSLTDTQYF.